These 27 T cell receptor beta chains came from one sample sequenced in a study of graft-versus-host responses after intestinal transplantation. Antigens of these TCRs are unknown. Profiling relied on immunoSEQ multiplex PCR, and the TCRdb table lists in-frame clones only, not all of them. There are about 110,000 clones in the sample; around 92% occur only once, and more than 0.9% lies in the top ten. The sequenced sample was unstimulated CD8+ T cells sorted from spleen or lymph node cells, obtained before transplant. The receptors were gathered from a human donor who was the organ donor for an intestinal transplant.

This chain links TRBV4-1 with TRBJ1-1; D is possibly TRBD1 (6 bases). Germline V gene sequence: CDR1 MGHRA, CDR2 YSYEKL. The V end lost 0 bases, the J end lost 1 base, and 12 bases lay between the germline ends. This CDR3 has 16 residues. CDR3: CASSQDSFRGNTEAFF. CDR3 DNA: TGCGCCAGCAGCCAAGATTCCTTCAGGGGGAACACTGAAGCTTTCTTT.

The rearrangement links TRBV21-1 to TRBJ1-1. TRBV21-1 is tagged as a pseudogene. The CDR3 consists of 16 residues. DNA of the CDR3: TGTGCCAGCCACCGCCGGGAACCAAAAGGGGACACTGAAGCTTTCTTT. Translated, it gives CASHRREPKGDTEAFF.

This clone was found once. The gene calls are TRBV5-1 and TRBJ1-2; TRBD1 might be the D (5 bases). The germline V and J ends were trimmed by 4 bases and 6 bases, with 13 bases remaining between them. Germline CDR1 SGHRS, CDR2 YFSETQ. This CDR3 is built from 13 residues. The CDR3 nucleotides read TGCGCCAGCAGCCAACTCTGGGGGGATGGCTACACCTTC. Its translation: CASSQLWGDGYTF.

V usage is TRBV5-4 and J usage is TRBJ2-3, with D possibly matching TRBD2 (5 bases). Deletions cut 6 bases from V and 1 base from J, with 12 bases between. Looked up from germline, CDR1 is SGHNT and CDR2 is YYREEE (reference sequence). The CDR3 covers 14 residues. The CDR3 nucleotides are TGTGCCAGCAATGAGGGAGCAGGCACAGATACGCAGTATTTT. Translated: CASNEGAGTDTQYF.

The chain employs TRBV29-1 and TRBJ2-2, with no clear D. The CDR3 sequence is 11 residues long. The V end lost 4 bases, the J end lost 6 bases, and 6 bases lay between the germline ends. CDR1 is SQVTM, CDR2 ANQGSEA, per germline. CDR3 loop: CSVGSAGELFF. The DNA for the CDR3 is TGCAGCGTTGGGAGTGCCGGGGAGCTGTTTTTT.

The chain uses TRBV5-6 and TRBJ2-2; either TRBD1 or TRBD2 may fit D (5 bases each). Trimming cost V 5 bases and J 7 bases, with 12 bases left between them. The CDR3 runs to 13 residues. CDR1 SGHDT and CDR2 YYEEEE come from the germline V gene. CDR3 nucleotides: TGTGCCAGCAGTGAAGGGGCGGGCGGGGAGCTGTTTTTT. It encodes CASSEGAGGELFF.

V usage is TRBV4-1 and J usage is TRBJ1-5; D not certain. Per the germline V gene, CDR1 is MGHRA and CDR2 is YSYEKL. The CDR3 spans 14 residues. V lost 2 bases and J 3 bases, leaving 8 bases between the germline ends. The DNA for the CDR3 is TGCGCCAGCAGCCAACGTTCAAACAATCAGCCCCAGCATTTT. Amino acids: CASSQRSNNQPQHF.

The gene calls are TRBV29-1 and TRBJ2-7; D is uncertain. Trimming took off 4 bases at V and 2 bases at J, with 6 bases between the two ends. Per the germline V gene, CDR1 is SQVTM and CDR2 is ANQGSEA. The CDR3 covers 11 residues. The CDR3 reads CSVGDAYEQYF. Written as DNA, the CDR3 is TGCAGCGTTGGAGACGCCTACGAGCAGTACTTC.

V and J are TRBV19 and TRBJ2-5; D is unresolved. Gene TRBJ2-7 matches the end of the DNA better, so the J call may be wrong. The V gene's germline CDR1 is LNHDA and CDR2 SQIVND (reference sequence). This CDR3 comprises 14 residues. The CDR3 sequence: CASRAGGTSHEQYF. In DNA, the CDR3 is TGTGCCAGTAGGGCCGGCGGTACCAGCCACGAGCAGTACTTC.

The chain links TRBV5-6 to TRBJ1-1; D ambiguous. In germline, CDR1 is SGHDT, CDR2 YYEEEE. The V end lost 0 bases, the J end lost 0 bases, and 3 bases lay between the germline ends. The CDR3 is made up of 13 amino acids. The CDR3 loop is CASSLDLNTEAFF. CDR3 bases: TGTGCCAGCAGCTTGGACCTGAACACTGAAGCTTTCTTT.

The gene calls are TRBV6-6 and TRBJ2-2; D call uncertain. V was shortened by 2 bases and J by 0 bases, with 10 bases between the two germline ends. Germline V lookup: CDR1 MNHNY, CDR2 SVGAGI (reference sequence). The CDR3 has 16 amino acids. The CDR3 coding sequence is TGTGCCAGCAGTTACCGAACAGTCCCGAACACCGGGGAGCTGTTTTTT. This gives the protein CASSYRTVPNTGELFF.

The CDR3 is CATSSLDSFEQYF. The CDR3 DNA follows: TGTGCCACCAGCAGCCTAGACAGTTTCGAGCAGTACTTC. The gene calls are TRBV15 and TRBJ2-7; D perhaps matches TRBD1 (5 bases). Deletions cut 3 bases from V and 6 bases from J, with 12 bases between. The CDR3 runs to 13 residues. Germline V gene data show CDR1 as LNHNV and CDR2 as YYDKDF (reference sequence).

This clone was observed a single time. The rearrangement joins TRBV5-6 to TRBJ1-4, with D maybe TRBD1 (5 bases). Germline V lookup: CDR1 SGHDT, CDR2 YYEEEE. This CDR3 has 15 amino acids. V lost 0 bases and J lost 7, with 13 bases in between. DNA for the CDR3: TGTGCCAGCAGCTTGGCTGGCAGGGAGGTTGAAAAACTGTTTTTT. It yields the protein CASSLAGREVEKLFF.

The chain couples TRBV9 to TRBJ2-1; 12 bases line up with TRBD2. The CDR3 is 15 amino acids. The trim removed 1 base at V and 7 bases at J, leaving 3 bases unmatched. CDR1 SGDLS and CDR2 YYNGEE come from the germline V gene. DNA for the CDR3: TGTGCCAGCAGCGTAAGCGGGACTAGCGGGAATGAGCAGTTCTTC. Translated: CASSVSGTSGNEQFF. The full variable domain, rest sourced from reference TRBV9 and TRBJ2-1, is DSGVTQTPKHLITATGQRVTLRCSPRSGDLSVYWYQQSLDQGLQFLIQYYNGEERAKGNILERFSAQQFPDLHSELNLSSLELGDSALYFCASSVSGTSGNEQFFGPGTRLTVL.

The V and J genes are TRBV28 and TRBJ1-6; D is possibly TRBD1 (5 bases). CDR1 is MDHEN and CDR2 is SYDVKM in the germline V gene. CDR3 length: 11 amino acids. V lost 5 bases, J lost 11 bases, and 7 bases lay in between. CDR3 amino acids: CASSPGAPLHF. The CDR3, as DNA: TGTGCCAGCAGTCCGGGGGCACCCCTCCACTTT.

CDR3 residues: CASSQIRWTSGDEQFF. In nucleotides, the CDR3 is TGTGCCAGCAGTCAAATCCGATGGACTAGCGGCGATGAGCAGTTCTTC. The genes are TRBV27 and TRBJ2-1, with 10 bases aligning to TRBD2. Germline values: CDR1 MNHEY, CDR2 SMNVEV (reference sequence). The length of the CDR3 is 16 residues. V shed 5 bases and J 8 bases; nucleotides not matched to a gene: 12.

The CDR3 DNA reads TGTGCCAGCAGCTTCGTCGGGAGACAGAACCAAGAGACCCAGTACTTC. As protein: CASSFVGRQNQETQYF. The rearrangement joins TRBV7-6 to TRBJ2-5; D perhaps matches TRBD2 (6 bases). The CDR3 is 16 residues long. Trimming took 3 bases from V and 0 from J, leaving 14 bases between them. Germline V gene lookup returns CDR1 SGHVS and CDR2 FNYEAQ.

V usage is TRBV27 and J usage is TRBJ1-2; 10 bases match TRBD1. The CDR3 spans 14 residues. Germline CDR1 MNHEY, CDR2 SMNVEV (reference sequence). With 4 bases clipped from V and 4 bases from J, the junction kept 3 bases outside the gene matches. The CDR3 reads CASSSDRGVYGYTF. The CDR3 nucleotides read TGTGCCAGCAGTTCGGACAGGGGGGTCTATGGCTACACCTTC.

As to this clone: The sample contains more than one DNA sequence encoding this CDR3. The chain is built from TRBV10-3 and TRBJ2-1; 7 bases align to TRBD2. Germline V gives CDR1 ENHRY, CDR2 SYGVKD. The CDR3 has 17 amino acids. V shed 0 bases and J 4 bases; nucleotides not matched to a gene: 9. In DNA form, the CDR3 reads TGTGCCATCAGTGAGTCTATGGCGGGAGAGGGATACAATGAGCAGTTCTTC. This sequence encodes CAISESMAGEGYNEQFF.

V gene TRBV21-1 combines with J gene TRBJ2-7; the table's D call, TRBD1, was not checked against the DNA. TRBV21-1 is a listed pseudogene. CDR3 length equals 14 residues. The CDR3 loop reads CASSKDCRVYEQYF. In DNA form, the CDR3 reads TGTGCCAGCAGCAAAGATTGCAGGGTCTACGAGCAGTACTTC.

The chain joins TRBV13 to TRBJ2-2, with a tentative D call TRBD2 (6 bases). The V end lost 4 bases, the J end lost 5 bases, and 23 bases lay between the germline ends. Germline values: CDR1 PRHDT, CDR2 FYEKMQ (reference sequence). The CDR3 sequence is 18 residues long. The CDR3 nucleotides are TGTGCCAGCAGCTCCATATACTTCGGGGGACCCAATACCGGGGAGCTGTTTTTT. Translated, it gives CASSSIYFGGPNTGELFF.

The chain combines TRBV5-1 with TRBJ2-1; 12 bases agree with TRBD2. The CDR3 has 17 amino acids. The trim removed 0 bases at V and 4 bases at J, leaving 5 bases unmatched. Germline CDR1 and CDR2: SGHRS and YFSETQ. CDR3 sequence reads: CASSLGLAGALYNEQFF. The CDR3 nucleotides read TGCGCCAGCAGCTTGGGACTAGCGGGAGCTTTATACAATGAGCAGTTCTTC.

The rearrangement uses TRBV28 and TRBJ2-7; 8 bases match TRBD2. The CDR3 extends over 17 amino acids. V lost 3 bases and J lost 3; bases outside the gene matches: 13. CDR1 is MDHEN, CDR2 SYDVKM, per germline. CDR3 sequence: CASSFGGDLVDLYEQYF. Written as DNA, the CDR3 is TGTGCCAGCAGTTTCGGGGGGGACTTAGTTGATCTCTACGAGCAGTACTTC.

The chain couples TRBV4-1 to TRBJ2-1; no reliable D call. CDR3 length: 17 residues. Per the germline V gene, CDR1 is MGHRA and CDR2 is YSYEKL. Trimming stripped 0 bases from V and 8 bases from J, with 20 bases between. CDR3 nucleotides: TGCGCCAGCAGCCAAGAGCCGGCCAGGCCCGTTGGGGATGAGCAGTTCTTC. Translation: CASSQEPARPVGDEQFF.

The genes are TRBV5-1 and TRBJ2-7; D remains unclear. Germline V gene lookup returns CDR1 SGHRS and CDR2 YFSETQ. V was clipped by 2 bases and J by 1 base, with 10 bases between them. The CDR3 runs to 14 residues. This chain's CDR3 is CASSFGPESYEQYF. DNA for the CDR3: TGCGCCAGCAGCTTCGGACCAGAGTCCTACGAGCAGTACTTC. Full variable domain (rest looked up from reference TRBV5-1 and TRBJ2-7): KAGVTQTPRYLIKTRGQQVTLSCSPISGHRSVSWYQQTPGQGLQFLFEYFSETQRNKGNFPGRFSGRQFSNSRSEMNVSTLELGDSALYLCASSFGPESYEQYFGPGTRLTVT.

This clone turned up a few times. The chain employs TRBV27 and TRBJ2-7; D could derive from TRBD1 or TRBD2 (7 bases each). V was clipped by 6 bases and J by 4 bases, with 19 bases between them. Germline-derived CDR1 and CDR2 are MNHEY and SMNVEV (reference sequence). CDR3 size: 15 residues. CDR3 residues: CASRGEGAGFYEQYF. CDR3 coding DNA: TGTGCCAGCAGGGGGGAGGGGGCGGGTTTTTACGAGCAGTACTTC.

This clone came up a few times. The V gene is TRBV5-6, the J gene TRBJ2-7; TRBD2 agrees at 8 bases. The CDR3 totals 14 residues. Germline V gene lookup returns CDR1 SGHDT and CDR2 YYEEEE. V shed 4 bases, J shed 3 bases, and the junction held 6 bases outside the gene matches. The CDR3 coding sequence is TGTGCCAGCAGCGTCGGGACTAGGGTCTACGAGCAGTACTTC. Translated: CASSVGTRVYEQYF.